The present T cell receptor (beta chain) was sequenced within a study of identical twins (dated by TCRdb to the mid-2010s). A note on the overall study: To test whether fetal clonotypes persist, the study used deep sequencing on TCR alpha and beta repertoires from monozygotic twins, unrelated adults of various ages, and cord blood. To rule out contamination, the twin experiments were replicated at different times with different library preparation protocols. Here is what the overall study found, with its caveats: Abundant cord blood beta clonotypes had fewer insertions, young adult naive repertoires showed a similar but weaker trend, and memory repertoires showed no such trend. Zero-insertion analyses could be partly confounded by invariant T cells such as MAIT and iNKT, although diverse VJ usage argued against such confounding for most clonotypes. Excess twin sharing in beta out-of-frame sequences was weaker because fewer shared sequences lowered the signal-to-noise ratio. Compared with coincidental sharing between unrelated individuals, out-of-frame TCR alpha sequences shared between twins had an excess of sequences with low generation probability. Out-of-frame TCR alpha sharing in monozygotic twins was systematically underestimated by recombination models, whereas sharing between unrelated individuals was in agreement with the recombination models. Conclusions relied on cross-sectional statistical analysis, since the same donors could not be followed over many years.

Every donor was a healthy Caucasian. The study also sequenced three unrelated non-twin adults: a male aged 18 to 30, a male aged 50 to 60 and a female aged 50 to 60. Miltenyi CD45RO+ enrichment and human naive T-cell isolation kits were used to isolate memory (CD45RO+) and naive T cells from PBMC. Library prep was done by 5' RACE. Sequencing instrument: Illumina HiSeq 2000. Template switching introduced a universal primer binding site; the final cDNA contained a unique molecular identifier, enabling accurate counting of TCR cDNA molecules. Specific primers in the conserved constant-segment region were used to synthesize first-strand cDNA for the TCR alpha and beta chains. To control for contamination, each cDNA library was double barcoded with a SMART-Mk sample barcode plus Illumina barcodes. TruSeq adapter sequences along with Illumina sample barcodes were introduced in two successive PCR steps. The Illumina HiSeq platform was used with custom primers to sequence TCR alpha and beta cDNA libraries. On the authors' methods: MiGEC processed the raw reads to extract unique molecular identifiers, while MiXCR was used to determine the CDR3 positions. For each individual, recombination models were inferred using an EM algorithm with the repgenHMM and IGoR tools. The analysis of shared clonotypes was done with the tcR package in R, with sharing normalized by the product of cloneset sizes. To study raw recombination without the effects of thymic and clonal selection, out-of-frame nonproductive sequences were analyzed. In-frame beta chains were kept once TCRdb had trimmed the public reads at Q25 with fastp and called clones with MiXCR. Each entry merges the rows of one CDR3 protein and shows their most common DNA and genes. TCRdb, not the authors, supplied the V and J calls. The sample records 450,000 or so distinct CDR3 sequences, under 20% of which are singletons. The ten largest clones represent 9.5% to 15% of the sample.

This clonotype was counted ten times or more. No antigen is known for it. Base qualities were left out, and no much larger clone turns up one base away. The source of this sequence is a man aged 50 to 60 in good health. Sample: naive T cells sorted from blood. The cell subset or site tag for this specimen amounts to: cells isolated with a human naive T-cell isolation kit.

At the DNA level, the sequence is TGTGCCAGCAGCCAAGGCGGACTCCAAGAGACCCAGTACTTC. Its protein product is CASSQGGLQETQYF. This chain joins TRBV4-2 to TRBJ2-5; TRBD2 might be the D gene, on 5 matching bases. V and J lose 1 base and 1 base, and a span of 7 bases separates them. Sequences LGHNA (CDR1) and YNFKEQ (CDR2) are obtained from the germline V gene. The CDR3, from cysteine to phenylalanine, totals 14 residues. Here the CDR3 DNA is all that survives: 42 bases in frame from base 1.